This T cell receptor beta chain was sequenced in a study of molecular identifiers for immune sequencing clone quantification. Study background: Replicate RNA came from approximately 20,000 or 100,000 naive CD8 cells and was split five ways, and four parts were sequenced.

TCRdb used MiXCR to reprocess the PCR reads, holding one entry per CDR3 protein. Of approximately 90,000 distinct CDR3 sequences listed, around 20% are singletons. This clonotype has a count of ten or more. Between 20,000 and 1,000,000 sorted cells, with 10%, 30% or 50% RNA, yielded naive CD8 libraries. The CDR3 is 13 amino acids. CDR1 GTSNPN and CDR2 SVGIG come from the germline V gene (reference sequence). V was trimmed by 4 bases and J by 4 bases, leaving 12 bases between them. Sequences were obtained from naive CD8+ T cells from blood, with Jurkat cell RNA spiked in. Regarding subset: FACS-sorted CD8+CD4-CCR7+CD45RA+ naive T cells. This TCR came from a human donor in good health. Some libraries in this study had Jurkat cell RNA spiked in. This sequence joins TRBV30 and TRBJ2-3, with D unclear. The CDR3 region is CAWTVVGPDTQYF. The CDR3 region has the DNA TGTGCCTGGACGGTGGTCGGTCCAGATACGCAGTATTTT.